This T cell receptor (beta chain) was observed in a study of T-cell reconstitution after alpha-beta-depleted transplantation in children. Whole-study findings and limits: Several hundred rapidly expanded clones from non-depleted graft cells reportedly supplied alpha-beta T cells about two months post-transplant. For some patients, TCRbeta diversity was high at day 60 because of recipient T cells and thymic progenitors that survived. Among T cells one year after transplant, newly produced cells accounted for most counts and diversity.

The CDR3 length is 13 residues. V was cut by 3 bases and J by 1 base, with 7 bases left in between. Per germline, CDR1 MDHEN and CDR2 SYDVKM. As it was prepared, the TCRbeta library received unique molecular identifiers. TCRdb analysed the PCR reads with MiXCR anew, one entry per CDR3 protein. The sample includes fewer than 40,000 distinct CDR3 sequences, around 7% of them seen just once. The table lists this clonotype with many counts. What it recognizes is unknown. The source material was peripheral blood, sampled 60 days after TCRalphabeta/CD19-depleted stem cell transplant. The TCR was taken from a child under two years old who had a stem cell transplant for acute myeloid leukemia, so the T cells may come from the graft donor. The rearrangement links TRBV28 to TRBJ2-7; D is unclear. The CDR3 sequence is CASSFGRSYEQYF. The CDR3, as DNA: TGTGCCAGCAGTTTTGGCAGATCCTACGAGCAGTACTTC.